This is a list of T cell receptor beta chains from one sample in a study of blood T cell repertoires in COVID-19. Some clones are missing from TCRdb's copy, which holds only in-frame ones; the method was immunoSEQ multiplex PCR. The top ten clones hold around a fifth of a sample with about 170,000 clones, 79% of them seen once. Sequences were obtained from PBMCs or T cells enriched from blood (not recorded which). These receptors all stem from a woman between 65 and 79 years old in a cohort exposed to, infected with or recovered from COVID-19 (not recorded which). Each CDR3 is given with its conserved first and last residue.

j_call v_call cdr3_aa
TRBJ1-2 TRBV28 CASSNPGQGPRF
TRBJ2-5 TRBV7-9 CASSLSGQETQYF
TRBJ1-6 TRBV27 CASSRQGPGNSPLHF
TRBJ2-5 TRBV7-9 CASSPLLAGGETQYF
TRBJ2-7 TRBV5-4 CASSSSDRLTYEQYF
TRBJ2-7 TRBV5-5 CASSTLGGGADLYEQYF
TRBJ2-5 TRBV5-4 CASSGLPGDETQYF
TRBJ1-1 TRBV28 CASSSDGRIEAFF
TRBJ1-4 TRBV5-8 CASSLGQGWEKLFF
TRBJ2-5 TRBV28 CASRRPGQVRDKETQYF
TRBJ2-2 TRBV19 CASRGRGTGELFF
TRBJ2-4 TRBV28 CASSLSGSGNIQYF
TRBJ2-5 TRBV7-9 CASSPSTAQETQYF
TRBJ1-5 TRBV27 CASSLWGGGNQPQHF
TRBJ2-2 TRBV10-3 CAISGGDGELFF